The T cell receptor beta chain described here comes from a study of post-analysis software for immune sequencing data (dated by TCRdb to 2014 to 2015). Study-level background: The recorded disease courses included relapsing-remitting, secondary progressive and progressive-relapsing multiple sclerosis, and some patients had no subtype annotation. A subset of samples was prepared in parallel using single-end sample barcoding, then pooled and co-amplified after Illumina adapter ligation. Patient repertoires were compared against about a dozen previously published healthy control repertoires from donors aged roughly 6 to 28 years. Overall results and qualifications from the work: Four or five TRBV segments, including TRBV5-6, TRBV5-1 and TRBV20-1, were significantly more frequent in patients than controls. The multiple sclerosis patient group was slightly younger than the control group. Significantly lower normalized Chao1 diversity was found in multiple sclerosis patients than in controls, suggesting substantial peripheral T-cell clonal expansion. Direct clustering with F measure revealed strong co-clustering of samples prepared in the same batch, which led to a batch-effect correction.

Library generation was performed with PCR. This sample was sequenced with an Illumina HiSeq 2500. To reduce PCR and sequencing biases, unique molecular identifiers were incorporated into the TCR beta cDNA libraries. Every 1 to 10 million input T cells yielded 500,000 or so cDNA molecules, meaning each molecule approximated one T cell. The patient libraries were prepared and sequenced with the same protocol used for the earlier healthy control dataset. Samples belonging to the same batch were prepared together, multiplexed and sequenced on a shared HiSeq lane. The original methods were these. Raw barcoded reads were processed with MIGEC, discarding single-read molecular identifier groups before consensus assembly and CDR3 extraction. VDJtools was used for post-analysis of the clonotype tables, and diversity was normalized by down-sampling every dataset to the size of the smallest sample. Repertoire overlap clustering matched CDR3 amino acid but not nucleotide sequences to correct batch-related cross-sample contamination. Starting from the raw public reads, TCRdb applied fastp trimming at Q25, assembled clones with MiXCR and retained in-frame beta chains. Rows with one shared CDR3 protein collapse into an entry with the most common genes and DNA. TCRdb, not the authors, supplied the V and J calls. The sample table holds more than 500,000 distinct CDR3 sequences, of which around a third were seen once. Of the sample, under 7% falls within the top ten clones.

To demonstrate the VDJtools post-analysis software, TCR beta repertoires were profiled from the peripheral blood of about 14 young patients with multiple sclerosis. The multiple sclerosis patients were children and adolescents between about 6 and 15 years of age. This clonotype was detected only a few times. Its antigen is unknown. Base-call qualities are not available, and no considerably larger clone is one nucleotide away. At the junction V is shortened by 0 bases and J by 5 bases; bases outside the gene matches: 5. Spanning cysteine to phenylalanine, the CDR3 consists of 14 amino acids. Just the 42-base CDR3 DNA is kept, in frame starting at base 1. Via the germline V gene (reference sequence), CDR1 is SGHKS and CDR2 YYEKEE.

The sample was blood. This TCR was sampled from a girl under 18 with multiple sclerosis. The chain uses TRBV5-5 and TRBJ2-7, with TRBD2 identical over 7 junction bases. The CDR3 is CASSLEGGSDEQYF. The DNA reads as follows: TGTGCCAGCAGCTTGGAGGGAGGGAGCGACGAGCAGTACTTC.